This T cell receptor beta chain was identified in a study of T cell responses to AZD1222 COVID-19 vaccine. Study as a whole: Pooling was applied to second doses at about 4 or about 12 weeks.

V was shortened by 3 bases and J by 6 bases, with 9 bases between the two germline ends. The CDR3 length is 13 residues. A word on this clone: Antigen: not known.

Measured with immunoSEQ multiplex PCR; TCRdb has only the in-frame clones, and not every one. The sample carries approximately 70,000 clones, roughly 82% recorded once. Findings and limits, study-wide: Nearly half of spike-specific TCRs reportedly target unmutated variant regions. Spike-spanning, vaccine-associated CD4 TCRs were dominant at 160-218 and 743-854. The donor group comprised mostly white British people and more females; the analysis possibly underestimated clonal diversity.

This chain joins TRBV12-3 or TRBV12-4 and TRBJ1-5; D remains unclear. The clonotype was recovered from an adult in good health. The sample was peripheral blood, taken on day 0 of AZD1222 vaccination. This CDR3 is CASSFTIGQPQHF. CDR3 sequence (DNA): TGTGCCAGCAGTTTTACCATAGGTCAGCCCCAGCATTTT.